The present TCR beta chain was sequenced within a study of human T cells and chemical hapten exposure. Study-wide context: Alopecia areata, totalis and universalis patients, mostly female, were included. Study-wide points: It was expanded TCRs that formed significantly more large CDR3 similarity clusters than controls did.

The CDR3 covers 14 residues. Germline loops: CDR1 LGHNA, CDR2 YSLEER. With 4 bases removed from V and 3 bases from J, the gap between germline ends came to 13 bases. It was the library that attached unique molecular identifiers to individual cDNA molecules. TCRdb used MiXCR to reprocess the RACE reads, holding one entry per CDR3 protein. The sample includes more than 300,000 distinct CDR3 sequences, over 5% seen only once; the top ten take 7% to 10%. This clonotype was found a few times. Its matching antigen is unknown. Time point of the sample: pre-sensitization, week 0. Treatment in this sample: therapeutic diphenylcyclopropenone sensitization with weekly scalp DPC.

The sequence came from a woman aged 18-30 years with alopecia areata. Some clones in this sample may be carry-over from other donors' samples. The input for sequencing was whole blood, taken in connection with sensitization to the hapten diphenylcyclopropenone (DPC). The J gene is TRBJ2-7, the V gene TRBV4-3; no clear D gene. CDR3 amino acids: CASSRDQQFYEQYF. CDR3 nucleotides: TGCGCCAGCAGCCGGGATCAGCAGTTCTACGAGCAGTACTTC.